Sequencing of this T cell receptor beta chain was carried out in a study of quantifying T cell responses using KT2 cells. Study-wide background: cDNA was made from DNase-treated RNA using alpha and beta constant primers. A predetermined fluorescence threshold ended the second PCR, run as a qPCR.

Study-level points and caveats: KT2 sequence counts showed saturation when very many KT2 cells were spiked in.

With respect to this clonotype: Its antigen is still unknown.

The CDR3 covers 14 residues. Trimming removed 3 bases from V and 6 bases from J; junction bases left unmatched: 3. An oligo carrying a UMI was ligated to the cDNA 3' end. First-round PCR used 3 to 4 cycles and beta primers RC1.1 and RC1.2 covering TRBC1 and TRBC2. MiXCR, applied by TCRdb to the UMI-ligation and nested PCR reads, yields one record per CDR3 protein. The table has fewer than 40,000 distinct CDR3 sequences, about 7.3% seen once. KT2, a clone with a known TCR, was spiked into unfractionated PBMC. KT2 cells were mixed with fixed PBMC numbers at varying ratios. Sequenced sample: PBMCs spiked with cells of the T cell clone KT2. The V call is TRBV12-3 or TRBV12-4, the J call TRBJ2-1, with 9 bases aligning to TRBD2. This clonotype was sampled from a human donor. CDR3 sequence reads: CASSFGGRANEQFF. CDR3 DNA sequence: TGTGCCAGCAGTTTTGGCGGGAGGGCCAATGAGCAGTTCTTC.